The 4 T cell receptor beta chains below were found in one sample sequenced in a study of blood T cells in healthy people across ages. Primers used in a second PCR of about 7 to 12 cycles were a sample-barcoded 5' primer and a J-beta primer mix. One entry per CDR3 protein, called by TCRdb with MiXCR from the 5' RACE reads. Here the sample spans about 970,000 distinct CDR3 sequences, roughly 51% being singletons. Material: blood. The receptors stem from a woman aged 60-70 years in good health.

This clonotype was recorded once. The chain is built from TRBV5-1 and TRBJ1-2; possibly TRBD1 for D (6 bases). Trimming left V 4 bases short and J 8 bases short, with 12 bases between. Germline lookup yields CDR1 SGHRS and CDR2 YFSETQ. This CDR3 region has 12 residues. Here the CDR3 reads CASSREGGGYTF. The CDR3 nucleotides read TGCGCCAGCAGCCGTGAGGGGGGAGGCTACACCTTC. Supplemented by reference TRBV5-1 and TRBJ1-2, the full variable domain reads KAGVTQTPRYLIKTRGQQVTLSCSPISGHRSVSWYQQTPGQGLQFLFEYFSETQRNKGNFPGRFSGRQFSNSRSEMNVSTLELGDSALYLCASSREGGGYTFGSGTRLTVV.

The sample holds a few counts of this clonotype. Because the CDR3's place on the DNA is in doubt, the DNA is left out and the CDR3 is given as listed by TCRdb. The chain joins TRBV21-1 to TRBJ2-7; the table's TRBD1 call for D was not verified on the DNA. TRBV21-1 is given as a pseudogene. The CDR3 length is 21 residues, termini included. CDR3 protein: CASSPLLCQQPDRVYPNEQYF.

This chain uses TRBV20-1 with TRBJ1-2; 8 bases fit TRBD1. This CDR3 comprises 13 residues. V trimming: 2 bases; J trimming: 8 bases; junction bases outside the gene matches: 7. Germline CDR1 reads DFQATT; CDR2 reads SNEGSKA (reference sequence). CDR3 nucleotide sequence: TGCAGTGCTAGACCTACAGGGGGGAACGGCTACACCTTC. Its protein is CSARPTGGNGYTF.

This chain uses TRBV2 with TRBJ2-7; D perhaps matches TRBD1 (6 bases). Germline CDR1 and CDR2: SNHLY and FYNNEI. Trimming shortened V by 8 bases and J by 2 bases, and 7 bases separated the two germline ends. The CDR3 runs to 11 residues. In nucleotides, the CDR3 is TGTGCCAGCCGACAGGCCTACGAGCAGTACTTC. Translation: CASRQAYEQYF. The full variable domain, in which reference TRBV2 and TRBJ2-7 provide the parts outside the CDR3, is EPEVTQTPSHQVTQMGQEVILRCVPISNHLYFYWYRQILGQKVEFLVSFYNNEISEKSEIFDDQFSVERPDGSNFTLKIRSTKLEDSAMYFCASRQAYEQYFGPGTRLTVT.